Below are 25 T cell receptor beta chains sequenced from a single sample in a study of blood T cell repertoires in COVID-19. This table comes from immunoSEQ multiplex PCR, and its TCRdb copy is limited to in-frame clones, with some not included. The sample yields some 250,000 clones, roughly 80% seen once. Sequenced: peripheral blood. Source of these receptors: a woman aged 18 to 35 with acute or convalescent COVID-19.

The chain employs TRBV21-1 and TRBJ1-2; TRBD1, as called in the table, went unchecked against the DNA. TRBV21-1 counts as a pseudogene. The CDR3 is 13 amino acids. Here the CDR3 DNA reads TGTGCCAGCAGCTCTCGAGGGGGCGGCGGCTACACCTTC. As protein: CASSSRGGGGYTF.

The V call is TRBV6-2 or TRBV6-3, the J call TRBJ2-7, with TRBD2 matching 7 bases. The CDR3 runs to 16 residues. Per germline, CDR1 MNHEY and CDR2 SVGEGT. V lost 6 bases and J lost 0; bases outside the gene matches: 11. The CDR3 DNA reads TGTGCCAGCAGCAACCCTAGCGGAGGGAGCTCCTACGAGCAGTACTTC. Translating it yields CASSNPSGGSSYEQYF.

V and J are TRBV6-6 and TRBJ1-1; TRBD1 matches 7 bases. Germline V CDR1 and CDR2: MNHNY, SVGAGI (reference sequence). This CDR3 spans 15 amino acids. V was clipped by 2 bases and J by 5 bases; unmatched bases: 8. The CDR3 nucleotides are TGTGCCAGCAGTTACCTGACAGGGTTAAAGACTGAAGCTTTCTTT. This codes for CASSYLTGLKTEAFF.

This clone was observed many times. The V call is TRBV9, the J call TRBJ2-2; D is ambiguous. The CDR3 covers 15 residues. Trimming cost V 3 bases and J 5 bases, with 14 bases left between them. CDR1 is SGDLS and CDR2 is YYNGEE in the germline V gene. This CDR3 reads CASSGSKGRTGELFF. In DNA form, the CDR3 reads TGTGCCAGCAGCGGTTCAAAAGGCAGGACCGGGGAGCTGTTTTTT. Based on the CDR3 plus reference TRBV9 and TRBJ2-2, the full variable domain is DSGVTQTPKHLITATGQRVTLRCSPRSGDLSVYWYQQSLDQGLQFLIQYYNGEERAKGNILERFSAQQFPDLHSELNLSSLELGDSALYFCASSGSKGRTGELFFGEGSRLTVL.

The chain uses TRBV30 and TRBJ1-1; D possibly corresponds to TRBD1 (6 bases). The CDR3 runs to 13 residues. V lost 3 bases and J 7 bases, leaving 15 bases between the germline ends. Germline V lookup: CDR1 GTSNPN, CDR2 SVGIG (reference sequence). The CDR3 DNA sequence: TGTGCCTGGAGAAGGGGGTTGGTAATTGAAGCTTTCTTT. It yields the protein CAWRRGLVIEAFF.

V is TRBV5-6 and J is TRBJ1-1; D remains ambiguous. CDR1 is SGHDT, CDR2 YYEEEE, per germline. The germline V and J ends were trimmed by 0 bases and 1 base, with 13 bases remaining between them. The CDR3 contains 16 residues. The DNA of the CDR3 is TGTGCCAGCAGCTTGGTATCCTTTATCGGGAACACTGAAGCTTTCTTT. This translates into CASSLVSFIGNTEAFF.

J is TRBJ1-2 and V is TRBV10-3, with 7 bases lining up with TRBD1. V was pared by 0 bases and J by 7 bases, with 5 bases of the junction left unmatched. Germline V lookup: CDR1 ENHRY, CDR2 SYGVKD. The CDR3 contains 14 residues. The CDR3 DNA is TGTGCCATCAGTGAGTCTGTGACAGGGCCTGGCTACACCTTC. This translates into CAISESVTGPGYTF.

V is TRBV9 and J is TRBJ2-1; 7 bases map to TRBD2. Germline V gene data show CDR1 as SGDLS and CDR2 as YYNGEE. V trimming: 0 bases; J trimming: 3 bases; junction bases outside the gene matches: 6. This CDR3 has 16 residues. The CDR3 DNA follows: TGTGCCAGCAGCGTAGACACGGGGGGAAGCTACAATGAGCAGTTCTTC. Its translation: CASSVDTGGSYNEQFF.

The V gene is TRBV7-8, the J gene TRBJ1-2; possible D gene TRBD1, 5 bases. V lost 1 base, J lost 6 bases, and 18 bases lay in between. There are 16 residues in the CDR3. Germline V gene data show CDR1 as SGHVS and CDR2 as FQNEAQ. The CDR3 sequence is CASSLDRPGNAHGYTF. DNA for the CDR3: TGTGCCAGCAGCTTAGATAGGCCAGGGAACGCGCATGGCTACACCTTC.

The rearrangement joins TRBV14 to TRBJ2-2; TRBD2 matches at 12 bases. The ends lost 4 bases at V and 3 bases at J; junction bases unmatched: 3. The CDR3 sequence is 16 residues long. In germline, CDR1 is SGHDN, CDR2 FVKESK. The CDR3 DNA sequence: TGTGCCAGCAGCCGACGACTAGCGGGAGACACCGGGGAGCTGTTTTTT. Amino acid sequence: CASSRRLAGDTGELFF.

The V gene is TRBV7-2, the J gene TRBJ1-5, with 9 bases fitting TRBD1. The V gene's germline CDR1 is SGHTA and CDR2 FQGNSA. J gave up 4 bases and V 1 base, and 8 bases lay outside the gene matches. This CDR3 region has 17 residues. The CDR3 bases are TGTGCCAGCAGCTTAGGAGGGACAGGGATGGGGAATCAGCCCCAGCATTTT. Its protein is CASSLGGTGMGNQPQHF.

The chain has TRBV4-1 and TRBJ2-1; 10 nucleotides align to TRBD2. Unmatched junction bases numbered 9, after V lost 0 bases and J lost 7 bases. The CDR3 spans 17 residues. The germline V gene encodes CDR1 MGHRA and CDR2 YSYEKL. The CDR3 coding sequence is TGCGCCAGCAGCCAAGATAGGAGTAGCGGGGGGATTAATGAGCAGTTCTTC. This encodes CASSQDRSSGGINEQFF.

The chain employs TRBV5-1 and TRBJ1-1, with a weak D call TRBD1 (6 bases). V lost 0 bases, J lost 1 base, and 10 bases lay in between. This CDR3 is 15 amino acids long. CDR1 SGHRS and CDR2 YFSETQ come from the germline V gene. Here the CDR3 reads CASSLGQAPNTEAFF. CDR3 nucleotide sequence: TGCGCCAGCAGCTTGGGACAGGCTCCGAACACTGAAGCTTTCTTT.

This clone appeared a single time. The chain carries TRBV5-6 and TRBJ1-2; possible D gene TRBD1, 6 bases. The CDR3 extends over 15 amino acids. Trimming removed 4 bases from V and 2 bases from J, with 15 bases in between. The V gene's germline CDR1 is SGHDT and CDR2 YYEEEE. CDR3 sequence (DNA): TGTGCCAGCAGCCGGACCGGGACACTGAACTATGGCTACACCTTC. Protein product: CASSRTGTLNYGYTF.

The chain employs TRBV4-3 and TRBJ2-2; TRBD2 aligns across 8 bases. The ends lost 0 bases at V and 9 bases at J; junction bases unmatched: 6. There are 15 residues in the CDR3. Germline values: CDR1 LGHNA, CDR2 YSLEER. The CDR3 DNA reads TGCGCCAGCAGCCAAGATGCGGCTAGCGGGTGGGAGCTGTTTTTT. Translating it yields CASSQDAASGWELFF.

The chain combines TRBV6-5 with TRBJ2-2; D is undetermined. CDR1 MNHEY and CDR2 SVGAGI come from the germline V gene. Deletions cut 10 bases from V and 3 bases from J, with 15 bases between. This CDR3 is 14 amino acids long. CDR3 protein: CATARLSYTGELFF. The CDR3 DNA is TGTGCCACCGCGAGGTTATCCTACACCGGGGAGCTGTTTTTT.

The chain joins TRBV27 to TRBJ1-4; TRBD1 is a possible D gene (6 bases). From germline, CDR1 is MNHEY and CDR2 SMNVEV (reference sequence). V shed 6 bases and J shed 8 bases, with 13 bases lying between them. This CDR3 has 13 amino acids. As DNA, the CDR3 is TGTGCCAGCAGGCCAGGGGTTTCAGAAAAACTGTTTTTT. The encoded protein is CASRPGVSEKLFF.

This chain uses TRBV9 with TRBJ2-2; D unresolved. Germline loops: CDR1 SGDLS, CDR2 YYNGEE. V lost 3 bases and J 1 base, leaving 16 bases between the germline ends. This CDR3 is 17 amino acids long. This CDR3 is CASSGQPRSQNTGELFF. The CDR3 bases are TGTGCCAGCAGCGGACAACCCAGATCTCAGAACACCGGGGAGCTGTTTTTT.

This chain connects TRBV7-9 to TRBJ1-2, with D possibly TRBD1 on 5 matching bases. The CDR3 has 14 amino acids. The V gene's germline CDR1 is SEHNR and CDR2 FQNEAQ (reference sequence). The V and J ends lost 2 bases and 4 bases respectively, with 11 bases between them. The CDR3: CASSLQGGGYGYTF. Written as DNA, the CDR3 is TGTGCCAGCAGCTTACAGGGCGGGGGCTATGGCTACACCTTC.

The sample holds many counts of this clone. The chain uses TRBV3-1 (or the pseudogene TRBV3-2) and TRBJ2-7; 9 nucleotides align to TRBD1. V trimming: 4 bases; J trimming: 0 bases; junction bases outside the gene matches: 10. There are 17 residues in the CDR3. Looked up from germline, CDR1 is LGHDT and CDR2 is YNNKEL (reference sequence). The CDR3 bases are TGTGCCAGCAGCCCGGGAATAGGGACAGGGAACTCCTACGAGCAGTACTTC. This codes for CASSPGIGTGNSYEQYF.

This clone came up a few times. This CDR3 reads CASSLGMGRGNTEAFF. As DNA, the CDR3 is TGTGCCAGCAGCTTAGGTATGGGCAGGGGAAACACTGAAGCTTTCTTT. The chain is built from TRBV7-9 and TRBJ1-1; weak D call: TRBD1 (6 bases). The CDR3 extends over 16 amino acids. The germline V and J ends were trimmed by 1 base and 2 bases, with 14 bases remaining between them. Germline V gene lookup returns CDR1 SEHNR and CDR2 FQNEAQ (reference sequence). Complete variable domain (other parts from reference TRBV7-9 and TRBJ1-1): DTGVSQNPRHKITKRGQNVTFRCDPISEHNRLYWYRQTLGQGPEFLTYFQNEAQLEKSRLLSDRFSAERPKGSFSTLEIQRTEQGDSAMYLCASSLGMGRGNTEAFFGQGTRLTVV.

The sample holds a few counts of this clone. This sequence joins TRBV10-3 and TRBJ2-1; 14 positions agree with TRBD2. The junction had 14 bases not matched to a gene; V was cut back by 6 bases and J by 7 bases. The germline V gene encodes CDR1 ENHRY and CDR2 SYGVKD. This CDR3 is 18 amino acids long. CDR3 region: CAISKSSGTSGGQNEQFF. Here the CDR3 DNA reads TGTGCCATCAGCAAGTCCTCTGGGACTAGCGGGGGTCAAAATGAGCAGTTCTTC.

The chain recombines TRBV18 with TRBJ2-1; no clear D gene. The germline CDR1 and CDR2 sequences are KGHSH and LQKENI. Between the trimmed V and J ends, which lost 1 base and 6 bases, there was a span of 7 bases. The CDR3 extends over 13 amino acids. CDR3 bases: TGTGCCAGCTCACCACGGAGCTTCAATGAGCAGTTCTTC. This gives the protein CASSPRSFNEQFF.

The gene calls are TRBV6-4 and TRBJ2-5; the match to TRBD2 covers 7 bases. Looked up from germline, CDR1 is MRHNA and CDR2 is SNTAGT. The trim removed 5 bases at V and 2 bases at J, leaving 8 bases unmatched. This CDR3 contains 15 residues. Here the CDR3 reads CASSPSWGGQETQYF. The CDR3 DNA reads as TGTGCCAGCAGTCCTTCATGGGGGGGGCAAGAGACCCAGTACTTC.

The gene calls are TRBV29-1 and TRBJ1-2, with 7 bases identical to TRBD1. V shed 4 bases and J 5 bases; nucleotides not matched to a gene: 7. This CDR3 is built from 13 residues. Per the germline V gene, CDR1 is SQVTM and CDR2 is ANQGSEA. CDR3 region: CSVVKTGTYGYTF. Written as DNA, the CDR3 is TGCAGCGTTGTGAAGACAGGGACATATGGCTACACCTTC.